What follows are 21 T cell receptor beta chains derived from one specimen sequenced in a study of blood T cell repertoires in COVID-19. TCRdb keeps only in-frame clones here, not all; method: immunoSEQ multiplex PCR. The table records roughly 250,000 clones, more than 60% of them present only once. Sequencing input: peripheral blood. The origin of the receptors is a woman aged 40 to 49 with active or convalescent COVID-19.

This rearrangement joins TRBV10-3 to TRBJ1-2; TRBD1 matches 7 bases. With 9 bases clipped from V and 4 bases from J, the junction kept 11 bases outside the gene matches. The CDR3 runs to 14 residues. Germline CDR1 ENHRY, CDR2 SYGVKD. The chain's CDR3 is CAIKGDRVGYGYTF. The CDR3 DNA is TGTGCCATTAAAGGTGACAGGGTCGGCTATGGCTACACCTTC.

V usage is TRBV13 and J usage is TRBJ2-7; 9 bases map to TRBD1. There are 13 residues in the CDR3. Germline CDR1 is PRHDT and CDR2 is FYEKMQ (reference sequence). V shed 5 bases, J shed 5 bases, and the junction held 4 bases outside the gene matches. CDR3 protein: CASSLRQGDEQYF. CDR3 bases: TGTGCCAGCAGCCTGCGACAGGGGGACGAGCAGTACTTC.

V and J are TRBV14 and TRBJ2-5, with D unclear. The CDR3 is made up of 11 amino acids. V was shortened by 2 bases and J by 7 bases, with 5 bases between the two germline ends. CDR1 and CDR2 (germline): SGHDN, FVKESK. As DNA, the CDR3 is TGTGCCAGCAGCCAATCGGGGACCCAGTACTTC. Translated: CASSQSGTQYF.

This sequence joins TRBV12-3 or TRBV12-4 and TRBJ1-2, with no clear D. The CDR3 extends over 13 amino acids. Trimming removed 5 bases from V and 8 bases from J, with 15 bases in between. CDR3 sequence reads: CASSRPPHEGYTF. The DNA for the CDR3 is TGTGCCAGCAGTCGCCCGCCCCACGAGGGCTACACCTTC.

The chain couples TRBV28 to TRBJ1-6; D might be TRBD1 (6 bases). There are 16 residues in the CDR3. V lost 5 bases and J lost 6, with 17 bases in between. From germline, CDR1 is MDHEN and CDR2 SYDVKM. As DNA, the CDR3 is TGTGCCAGCAGTACCCCGAGGGGGACGGTTAATTCACCCCTCCACTTT. Amino acids: CASSTPRGTVNSPLHF.

This rearrangement joins TRBV4-1 to TRBJ2-5, with D possibly being TRBD1 (6 bases). Deletions cut 5 bases from V and 3 bases from J, with 13 bases between. The CDR3 has 14 residues. Looked up from germline, CDR1 is MGHRA and CDR2 is YSYEKL. The chain's CDR3 is CASSTRQAKETQYF. For the CDR3, the DNA is TGCGCCAGCAGCACTCGACAGGCGAAAGAGACCCAGTACTTC.

This clone has just one count. V and J are TRBV6-5 and TRBJ1-2; tentative D call: TRBD1 (6 bases). Looked up from germline, CDR1 is MNHEY and CDR2 is SVGAGI. The ends were cut back, 5 bases at V and 7 bases at J, with 17 bases in the middle. This CDR3 is 14 amino acids long. The CDR3 region is CASSMLGHQSGYTF. CDR3 coding DNA: TGTGCCAGCAGTATGCTGGGACACCAGTCTGGCTACACCTTC.

This clone was recorded once. The genes are TRBV14 and TRBJ2-7; the match to TRBD2 covers 11 bases. After removal of 1 base from V and 7 bases from J, the junction contained 6 bases not matched to a gene. Germline assignment: CDR1 SGHDN and CDR2 FVKESK. The CDR3 loop spans 15 amino acids. CDR3 bases: TGTGCCAGCAGCCAAGGACTAGCGGGAAAGGGGGAGCAGTACTTC. Protein sequence: CASSQGLAGKGEQYF. The full variable domain, completed using reference TRBV14 and TRBJ2-7, is EAGVTQFPSHSVIEKGQTVTLRCDPISGHDNLYWYRRVMGKEIKFLLHFVKESKQDESGMPNNRFLAERTGGTYSTLKVQPAELEDSGVYFCASSQGLAGKGEQYFGPGTRLTVT.

The chain recombines TRBV5-1 with TRBJ2-3, with 7 bases matching TRBD1. The CDR3 extends over 14 amino acids. The germline gives CDR1 SGHRS, CDR2 YFSETQ. V gave up 4 bases and J gave up 2 bases; unmatched junction bases: 4. This CDR3 is CASSPGQHTDTQYF. In nucleotides, the CDR3 is TGCGCCAGCAGCCCGGGACAGCACACAGATACGCAGTATTTT.

The chain employs TRBV29-1 and TRBJ1-1, with D possibly being TRBD1 (5 bases). CDR1 and CDR2 from the germline V gene are SQVTM and ANQGSEA. Trimming took off 6 bases at V and 10 bases at J, with 12 bases between the two ends. The length of the CDR3 is 10 residues. CDR3 in DNA: TGCAGCGTGGAGGGGTACCCAGCTTTCTTT. Encoded protein: CSVEGYPAFF.

This clone was counted a single time. This chain uses TRBV19 with TRBJ2-7; D may be TRBD1 (5 bases). Looked up from germline, CDR1 is LNHDA and CDR2 is SQIVND (reference sequence). This CDR3 contains 13 residues. V lost 5 bases, J lost 6 bases, and 14 bases lay in between. The CDR3 here is CASSLQGSSEQYF. The CDR3 coding sequence is TGTGCCAGTAGTTTGCAGGGTTCGTCCGAGCAGTACTTC. Complete variable domain (other parts from reference TRBV19 and TRBJ2-7): DGGITQSPKYLFRKEGQNVTLSCEQNLNHDAMYWYRQDPGQGLRLIYYSQIVNDFQKGDIAEGYSVSREKKESFPLTVTSAQKNPTAFYLCASSLQGSSEQYFGPGTRLTVT.

The rearrangement links TRBV27 to TRBJ1-5; D call uncertain. There are 15 residues in the CDR3. The V and J ends lost 0 bases and 6 bases respectively, with 12 bases between them. The germline CDR1 and CDR2 sequences are MNHEY and SMNVEV (reference sequence). The DNA for the CDR3 is TGTGCCAGCAGTTTATCACGCAGGTCCAGTCAGCCCCAGCATTTT. Its protein product is CASSLSRRSSQPQHF.

This chain uses TRBV20-1 with TRBJ1-2; tentatively, D is TRBD1 (5 bases). Trimming stripped 3 bases from V and 8 bases from J, with 19 bases between. This CDR3 region has 14 residues. Germline V gene sequence: CDR1 DFQATT, CDR2 SNEGSKA (reference sequence). CDR3 nucleotides: TGCAGTGCTAGTGGGGGGGAACAGGCGTTGGGCTACACCTTC. Encoded protein: CSASGGEQALGYTF.

This clone appeared many times. The chain joins TRBV28 to TRBJ1-5, with 8 bases lining up with TRBD1. J lost 7 bases, V lost 4 bases, and 9 bases had no gene match. CDR3 length equals 15 residues. Germline V gene sequence: CDR1 MDHEN, CDR2 SYDVKM. Written as DNA, the CDR3 is TGTGCCAGCAGTTCTGGACAGGGCTATGAGCAGCCCCAGCATTTT. Protein: CASSSGQGYEQPQHF.

The rearrangement links TRBV6-5 to TRBJ1-2; TRBD1 aligns across 8 bases. V was clipped by 2 bases and J by 5 bases; unmatched bases: 4. The CDR3 length is 14 residues. Germline values: CDR1 MNHEY, CDR2 SVGAGI. The CDR3 reads CASSYAQGAYGYTF. The DNA of the CDR3 is TGTGCCAGCAGTTACGCTCAGGGGGCGTATGGCTACACCTTC.

This chain joins TRBV7-3 and TRBJ1-6; perhaps TRBD1 as D (6 bases). V gave up 2 bases and J gave up 7 bases, with 9 bases separating them. The CDR3 sequence is 14 residues long. Per germline, CDR1 SGHTA and CDR2 FQGTGA. The CDR3: CASSLRDRNSPLHF. For the CDR3, the DNA is TGTGCCAGCAGCTTACGAGACAGGAATTCACCCCTCCACTTT.

V gene TRBV2 combines with J gene TRBJ1-6; tentatively, D is TRBD1 (5 bases). The CDR3 sequence is 13 residues long. Germline V gene sequence: CDR1 SNHLY, CDR2 FYNNEI. The V end lost 8 bases, the J end lost 10 bases, and 15 bases lay between the germline ends. CDR3 sequence reads: CASGGGSGSPLHF. The CDR3 DNA follows: TGTGCCAGCGGCGGGGGAAGCGGGTCACCCCTCCACTTT.

The sample holds a few counts of this clone. This chain uses TRBV30 with TRBJ2-7, with 7 positions matching TRBD1. The CDR3 is made up of 13 amino acids. V gave up 6 bases and J gave up 2 bases; unmatched junction bases: 7. The germline gives CDR1 GTSNPN, CDR2 SVGIG (reference sequence). The CDR3 sequence is CACRRDSTYEQYF. The CDR3 DNA sequence: TGTGCCTGCCGAAGGGACAGTACCTACGAGCAGTACTTC.

As DNA, the CDR3 is TGTGCCAGCTCATCAAGGGGGAATAGCAATCAGCCCCAGCATTTT. Protein: CASSSRGNSNQPQHF. The chain links TRBV28 to TRBJ1-5; weak D call: TRBD1 (6 bases). This CDR3 contains 15 residues. V was pared by 8 bases and J by 0 bases, with 14 bases between. Germline CDR1 is MDHEN and CDR2 is SYDVKM.

The chain combines TRBV7-9 with TRBJ2-3; a possible D gene is TRBD2 (5 bases). Germline CDR1 is SEHNR and CDR2 is FQNEAQ (reference sequence). V lost 5 bases, J lost 0 bases, and 15 bases lay in between. The length of the CDR3 is 16 residues. CDR3 sequence reads: CASSTRLRTSTDTQYF. CDR3 bases: TGTGCCAGCAGCACCCGGCTTAGGACTAGCACAGATACGCAGTATTTT.

This chain joins TRBV28 and TRBJ1-4; the D is unclear. CDR1 and CDR2 from the germline V gene are MDHEN and SYDVKM. Trimming left V 4 bases short and J 8 bases short, with 14 bases between. The length of the CDR3 is 14 residues. The CDR3 loop is CASSSTPSREKLFF. The CDR3 DNA is TGTGCCAGCAGTTCCACCCCTAGTAGAGAAAAACTGTTTTTT.